This TCR beta chain was observed in a study of T cells in Graves' hyperthyroidism and ophthalmopathy. Amplification of TCR beta CDR3 regions used RNA as the template. HTBI primers were used for first-round RT-PCR of the TCR CDR3. From the multiplex PCR reads, TCRdb called clonotypes with MiXCR, one entry per CDR3 protein. The sample has some 560,000 distinct CDR3 sequences, around 16% seen once. Germline V gene sequence: CDR1 SGHDT, CDR2 YYEEEE. CDR3 length: 14 residues. The J segment lost 6 bases and the V segment lost 4 bases, leaving 4 bases of the junction unmatched. The rearrangement uses TRBV5-6 and TRBJ1-5; TRBD1 matches at 10 bases. The clonotype comes from a woman in her twenties or thirties with Graves' hyperthyroidism. Sequencing input: blood. The CDR3 nucleotides are TGTGCCAGCAGCCGACAGGGGGCAGGTCAGCCCCAGCATTTT. The encoded protein is CASSRQGAGQPQHF.